Presented here are 9 T cell receptor beta chains from one specimen sequenced in a study of T cells in Graves' hyperthyroidism and ophthalmopathy. RNA transcripts gave rise to amplified TCR beta CDR3 regions. TCR CDR3 underwent first-round RT-PCR with the HTBI primer set. A single record per CDR3 protein comes from TCRdb applying MiXCR to the multiplex PCR reads. The data show roughly 300,000 distinct CDR3 sequences, 21% seen once. The sample comprised blood. The origin of the receptors is a woman between 45 and 60 years old with Graves' hyperthyroidism.

This clonotype was picked up many times. The chain uses TRBV9 and TRBJ2-1; a weak D match, TRBD1 (6 bases). Germline V gene lookup returns CDR1 SGDLS and CDR2 YYNGEE. Deletions cut 0 bases from V and 7 bases from J, with 11 bases between. The CDR3 runs 14 residues. The CDR3 DNA sequence: TGTGCCAGCAGCGTAGCAGGGGCGCGGAATGAGCAGTTCTTC. It specifies CASSVAGARNEQFF.

This clonotype was seen only a few times. The V call is TRBV5-1, the J call TRBJ2-3; no definite D call. The CDR3 length is 14 residues. Trimming left V 2 bases short and J 2 bases short, with 9 bases between. The germline gives CDR1 SGHRS, CDR2 YFSETQ. The CDR3 reads CASSFGGFTDTQYF. CDR3 nucleotides: TGCGCCAGCAGCTTCGGCGGATTCACAGATACGCAGTATTTT. The full variable domain, in which reference TRBV5-1 and TRBJ2-3 provide the parts outside the CDR3, is KAGVTQTPRYLIKTRGQQVTLSCSPISGHRSVSWYQQTPGQGLQFLFEYFSETQRNKGNFPGRFSGRQFSNSRSEMNVSTLELGDSALYLCASSFGGFTDTQYFGPGTRLTVL.

The chain is built from TRBV3-1 and TRBJ2-7, with a possible D match to TRBD2 (6 bases). V was clipped by 0 bases and J by 5 bases, with 11 bases between them. Germline V CDR1 and CDR2: LGHDT, YNNKEL (reference sequence). The CDR3 totals 14 residues. The CDR3 nucleotides are TGTGCCAGCAGCCAAGACCCGACTAGTCACGAGCAGTACTTC. This translates into CASSQDPTSHEQYF.

This clonotype was seen repeatedly, ten times or more. The chain couples TRBV3-1 to TRBJ2-7; D uncertain. Germline V gene lookup returns CDR1 LGHDT and CDR2 YNNKEL (reference sequence). Trimming took 0 bases from V and 5 from J, leaving 17 bases between them. The CDR3 extends over 16 amino acids. The CDR3 spells CASSQDRPSRYHEQYF. In nucleotides, the CDR3 is TGTGCCAGCAGCCAAGATCGGCCCTCTAGGTACCACGAGCAGTACTTC.

The V call is TRBV5-1, the J call TRBJ1-2; 7 nucleotides match TRBD1. Germline V gives CDR1 SGHRS, CDR2 YFSETQ. After removal of 4 bases from V and 4 bases from J, the junction contained 10 bases not matched to a gene. This CDR3 spans 15 amino acids. In DNA form, the CDR3 reads TGCGCCAGCAGCCCCTCCGGGACAGTGTTCTATGGCTACACCTTC. It yields the protein CASSPSGTVFYGYTF.

This clonotype was seen repeatedly, ten times or more. The J gene is TRBJ2-2, the V gene TRBV19; D possibly corresponds to TRBD1 (6 bases). Germline lookup yields CDR1 LNHDA and CDR2 SQIVND (reference sequence). Trimming took off 5 bases at V and 1 base at J, with 11 bases between the two ends. The CDR3 extends over 15 amino acids. The CDR3 loop reads CASSPGQRNTGELFF. DNA of the CDR3: TGTGCCAGTAGTCCGGGACAAAGGAACACCGGGGAGCTGTTTTTT. Together with reference TRBV19 and TRBJ2-2, the CDR3 gives the full variable domain: DGGITQSPKYLFRKEGQNVTLSCEQNLNHDAMYWYRQDPGQGLRLIYYSQIVNDFQKGDIAEGYSVSREKKESFPLTVTSAQKNPTAFYLCASSPGQRNTGELFFGEGSRLTVL.

This CDR3 is CASSQDPSAGYTF. CDR3 sequence (DNA): TGTGCCAGCAGCCAAGATCCCTCTGCTGGCTACACCTTC. The V and J genes are TRBV3-1 and TRBJ1-2, with D unresolved. Germline values: CDR1 LGHDT, CDR2 YNNKEL (reference sequence). The ends were cut back, 0 bases at V and 7 bases at J, with 9 bases in the middle. CDR3 length equals 13 residues.

This chain connects TRBV5-1 to TRBJ1-4, with D perhaps matching TRBD1 (5 bases). Germline lookup yields CDR1 SGHRS and CDR2 YFSETQ. This CDR3 contains 15 residues. V lost 4 bases and J 4 bases, leaving 14 bases between the germline ends. CDR3: CASSRGPGYNEKLFF. In DNA, the CDR3 is TGCGCCAGCAGCAGGGGCCCAGGGTATAATGAAAAACTGTTTTTT.

This clonotype was picked up many times. The chain joins TRBV12-3 or TRBV12-4 to TRBJ1-3; maybe TRBD1 (6 bases). CDR3 length: 14 residues. V lost 5 bases, J lost 7 bases, and 15 bases lay in between. The CDR3 loop reads CASSPGGQGNTIYF. Written as DNA, the CDR3 is TGTGCCAGCAGTCCAGGAGGGCAGGGGAACACCATATATTTT.